A selection of T cell receptor beta chains follows, all from one sample in a study of T cell responses to AZD1222 COVID-19 vaccine. Clones were sequenced by immunoSEQ multiplex PCR, and TCRdb holds only the in-frame ones, with some missing. The sample records 90,000 to 120,000 clones, 92% being singletons. The specimen comprised peripheral blood, sampled 28 days after the second AZD1222 dose. The origin of the receptors is an adult who received the AZD1222 COVID-19 vaccine. Each CDR3 is given with its conserved first and last residue.

V	CDR3
TRBV19	CASTTRRSTDTQYF
TRBV11-3	CASSLDRTFTGELFF
TRBV4-2	CASSHCSLTGQGYEKLFF
TRBV7-2	CASSLVGSSGRTEAFF
TRBV6-2/TRBV6-3	CASSGLVGETQYF
TRBV7-7	CASSLQGGELFF
TRBV5-1	CASSLNYVGQGDNYGYTF
TRBV19	CASKGQPGATNEKLFF
TRBV18	CASSRQENTEAFF
TRBV28	CASTLQGAPYEQYF
TRBV12-3/TRBV12-4	CASSRAGNTEAFF